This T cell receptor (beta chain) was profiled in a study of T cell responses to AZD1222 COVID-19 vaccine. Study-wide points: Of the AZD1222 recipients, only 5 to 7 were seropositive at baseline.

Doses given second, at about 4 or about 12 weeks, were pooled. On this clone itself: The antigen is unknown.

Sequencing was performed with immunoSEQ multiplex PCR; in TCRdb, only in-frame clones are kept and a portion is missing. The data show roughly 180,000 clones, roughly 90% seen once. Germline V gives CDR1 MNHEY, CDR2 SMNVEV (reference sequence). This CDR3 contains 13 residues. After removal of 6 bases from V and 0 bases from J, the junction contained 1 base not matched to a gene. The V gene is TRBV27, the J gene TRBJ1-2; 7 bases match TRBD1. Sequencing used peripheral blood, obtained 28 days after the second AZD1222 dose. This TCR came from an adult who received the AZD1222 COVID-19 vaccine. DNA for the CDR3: TGTGCCAGCAGAACAGGGGCTAACTATGGCTACACCTTC. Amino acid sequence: CASRTGANYGYTF.